This TCR beta chain was retrieved from a study of shared clonotypes between healthy human individuals. On this clone: The antigen is undetermined.

CD45RO-negative cells were positively selected for CCR7, leaving out terminally differentiated effector memory CD45RA+ cells. The CDR3 extends over 14 amino acids. Germline V gene lookup returns CDR1 MDHEN and CDR2 SYDVKM. V was clipped by 5 bases and J by 2 bases, with 13 bases between them. It was 150 to 250 ng DNA, 33,000 or so T cell genomes, that sorted-subset replicate PCRs used. Assay used: immunoSEQ multiplex PCR; TCRdb lists only in-frame clones, some missing. The repertoire has about 2.1 million clones, 90% to 95% of them found once; the top ten carry more than 1.5%. Study findings and constraints: Genetic and exposure-history diversity was limited by the few donors. As a rule, naive subsets had a larger estimated richness than memory subsets. Only blood was sampled; tissue repertoires likely differ.

This TCR was recovered from a man younger than 30 in good health. Some clones in this sample may be carry-over from other donors' samples. The genes are TRBV28 and TRBJ2-7, with no clear D. The sequencing sample was made of naive CD8+ T cells from PBMCs. The CDR3 is CASSAVPRTYEQYF. The CDR3 DNA is TGTGCCAGCAGTGCGGTGCCAAGGACCTACGAGCAGTACTTC. The full variable domain, in which reference TRBV28 and TRBJ2-7 provide the parts outside the CDR3, is DVKVTQSSRYLVKRTGEKVFLECVQDMDHENMFWYRQDPGLGLRLIYFSYDVKMKEKGDIPEGYSVSREKKERFSLILESASTNQTSMYLCASSAVPRTYEQYFGPGTRLTVT.